This record concerns one T cell receptor beta chain sequence. Its target is not known. J was trimmed by 3 bases and V by 4 bases; bases with no gene match: 10. Germline V gene sequence: CDR1 SGHDT, CDR2 YYEEEE. This CDR3 has 15 residues. This sample is part of a study of T cell responses to AZD1222 COVID-19 vaccine. Overall study findings and caveats: Repertoire sampling occurred only after the peak T cell response.

Clones were read by immunoSEQ multiplex PCR, and TCRdb kept only the in-frame ones, dropping some. The sample contains roughly 150,000 clones, 80% to 95% of which appear only once. The chain has TRBV5-6 and TRBJ2-7, with TRBD2 matching over 7 bases. This clonotype was obtained from an adult in good health. This specimen consisted of peripheral blood, obtained on day 0 of AZD1222 vaccination. The CDR3 DNA reads TGTGCCAGCAGCCGGGGGTGGGGAGGGAACTACGAGCAGTACTTC. Translating it yields CASSRGWGGNYEQYF.